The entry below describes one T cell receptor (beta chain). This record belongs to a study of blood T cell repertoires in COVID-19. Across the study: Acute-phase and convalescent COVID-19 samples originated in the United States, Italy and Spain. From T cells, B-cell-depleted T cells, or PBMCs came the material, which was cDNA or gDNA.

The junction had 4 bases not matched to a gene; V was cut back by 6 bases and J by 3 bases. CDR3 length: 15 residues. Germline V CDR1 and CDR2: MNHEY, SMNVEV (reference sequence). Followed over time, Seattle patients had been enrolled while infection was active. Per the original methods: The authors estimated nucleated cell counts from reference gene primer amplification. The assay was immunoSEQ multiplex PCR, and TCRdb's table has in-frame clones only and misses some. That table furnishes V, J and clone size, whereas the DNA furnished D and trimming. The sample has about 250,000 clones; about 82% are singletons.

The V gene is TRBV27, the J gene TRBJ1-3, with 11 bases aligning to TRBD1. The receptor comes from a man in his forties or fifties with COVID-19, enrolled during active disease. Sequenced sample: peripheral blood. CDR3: CASSRTGGVGNTIYF. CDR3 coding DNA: TGTGCCAGCAGCCGGACAGGGGGCGTTGGAAACACCATATATTTT.